The 31 T cell receptor beta chains given below trace back to one sample, sequenced in a study of T cell responses to AZD1222 COVID-19 vaccine. Sequencing was performed with immunoSEQ multiplex PCR; in TCRdb, only in-frame clones are kept and a portion is missing. The repertoire consists of 120,000 to 150,000 clones, with less than 95% occurring once and the leading ten covering 3.4%. The sample in question was peripheral blood, obtained on day 0 of AZD1222 vaccination. These receptors came from an adult in good health.

The V call is TRBV12-5, the J call TRBJ1-3; 7 positions match TRBD1. This CDR3 has 14 amino acids. The germline V gene has CDR1 LGHNT and CDR2 FRNRAP. V lost 6 bases to trimming and J lost 2 bases; unmatched junction nucleotides: 4. The DNA for the CDR3 is TGTGCTAGTGGGACAGGGAGCGCTGGAAACACCATATATTTT. Its translation is CASGTGSAGNTIYF. Drawing the rest from reference TRBV12-5 and TRBJ1-3, the complete variable domain is DARVTQTPRHKVTEMGQEVTMRCQPILGHNTVFWYRQTMMQGLELLAYFRNRAPLDDSGMPKDRFSAEMPDATLATLKIQPSEPRDSAVYFCASGTGSAGNTIYFGEGSWLTVV.

The chain uses TRBV7-8 and TRBJ1-5; 9 bases align to TRBD1. The CDR3 is made up of 14 amino acids. Germline trimming cut 4 bases from V and 7 bases from J; bases unmatched to any gene: 5. Germline assignment: CDR1 SGHVS and CDR2 FQNEAQ. Here the CDR3 DNA reads TGTGCCAGCAGCTCCCGGGACAGGGACCAGCCCCAGCATTTT. Translated, it gives CASSSRDRDQPQHF. The full variable domain, with the rest looked up from reference TRBV7-8 and TRBJ1-5, is GAGVSQSPRYKVAKRGQDVALRCDPISGHVSLFWYQQALGQGPEFLTYFQNEAQLDKSGLPSDRFFAERPEGSVSTLKIQRTQQEDSAVYLCASSSRDRDQPQHFGDGTRLSIL.

The rearrangement joins TRBV6-2 or TRBV6-3 to TRBJ2-2; D possibly corresponds to TRBD1 (5 bases). This CDR3 region has 14 residues. The V end lost 4 bases, the J end lost 6 bases, and 12 bases lay between the germline ends. The germline gives CDR1 MNHEY, CDR2 SVGEGT. The CDR3 region has the DNA TGTGCCAGCAGTTGGGGCCCTAGTTCCGGGGAGCTGTTTTTT. This gives the protein CASSWGPSSGELFF.

J is TRBJ1-2 and V is TRBV30; the D is unclear. The CDR3 runs 15 residues. CDR1 is GTSNPN, CDR2 SVGIG, per germline (reference sequence). V was cut by 0 bases and J by 2 bases, with 13 bases left in between. The CDR3 protein is CAWSVAGLGNYGYTF. DNA of the CDR3: TGTGCCTGGAGTGTAGCCGGGTTGGGAAACTATGGCTACACCTTC.

The V gene is TRBV4-2, the J gene TRBJ1-1; D not resolved. This CDR3 comprises 14 residues. The V gene's germline CDR1 is LGHNA and CDR2 YNFKEQ. V dropped 0 bases and J dropped 5 bases, with 10 bases sitting between them. CDR3: CASSQEERGTEAFF. CDR3 coding DNA: TGTGCCAGCAGCCAAGAGGAGCGGGGAACTGAAGCTTTCTTT.

The chain joins TRBV5-1 to TRBJ2-3, with TRBD2 identical over 9 bases. Germline CDR1 SGHRS, CDR2 YFSETQ. The length of the CDR3 is 16 residues. V lost 3 bases, J lost 1 base, and 6 bases stayed unmatched. The CDR3 reads CASSSYIAGGTDTQYF. As DNA, the CDR3 is TGCGCCAGCAGCTCTTATATAGCGGGGGGCACAGATACGCAGTATTTT.

This chain uses TRBV7-2 with TRBJ1-5; 7 positions match TRBD1. Germline V CDR1 and CDR2: SGHTA, FQGNSA. V lost 5 bases and J lost 0; bases outside the gene matches: 4. The CDR3 has 15 amino acids. The CDR3 sequence is CASSPRTGSNQPQHF. Written as DNA, the CDR3 is TGTGCCAGCAGCCCACGGACAGGTAGCAATCAGCCCCAGCATTTT.

The chain recombines TRBV9 with TRBJ2-7; D uncertain. Germline lookup yields CDR1 SGDLS and CDR2 YYNGEE. Trimming stripped 5 bases from V and 2 bases from J, with 14 bases between. This CDR3 comprises 14 residues. CDR3 protein: CASRMNSGPYEQYF. CDR3 nucleotides: TGTGCCAGCAGGATGAACAGTGGACCCTACGAGCAGTACTTC.

This clone was seen a few times. The V gene is TRBV7-2, the J gene TRBJ2-2; D may be TRBD2 (5 bases). This CDR3 is 14 amino acids long. V was trimmed by 4 bases and J by 6 bases, leaving 12 bases between them. CDR1 SGHTA and CDR2 FQGNSA come from the germline V gene. CDR3 in amino acids: CASSSSPGAGELFF. The CDR3 region has the DNA TGTGCCAGCAGCTCTAGCCCGGGCGCCGGGGAGCTGTTTTTT.

The chain couples TRBV5-1 to TRBJ1-1, with 9 nucleotides matching TRBD1. Germline lookup yields CDR1 SGHRS and CDR2 YFSETQ. CDR3 length: 15 residues. V shed 4 bases, J shed 6 bases, and the junction held 10 bases outside the gene matches. The CDR3 sequence: CASSPGQGGFAEAFF. The CDR3 coding sequence is TGCGCCAGCAGCCCGGGACAGGGTGGTTTCGCTGAAGCTTTCTTT.

The chain has TRBV5-4 and TRBJ1-2; D is unresolved. V lost 1 base and J lost 8, with 18 bases in between. CDR3 size: 15 residues. The V gene's germline CDR1 is SGHNT and CDR2 YYREEE (reference sequence). CDR3 nucleotides: TGTGCCAGCAGCTTGCTAAGCCCGGGAGCAGCGGGCTACACCTTC. This codes for CASSLLSPGAAGYTF.

The chain uses TRBV7-8 and TRBJ1-2; 7 positions match TRBD1. The CDR3 consists of 14 residues. Germline trimming cut 5 bases from V and 6 bases from J; bases unmatched to any gene: 9. Germline V gene lookup returns CDR1 SGHVS and CDR2 FQNEAQ. CDR3 protein: CASSPQTGNHGYTF. DNA of the CDR3: TGTGCCAGCAGCCCGCAGACAGGGAACCATGGCTACACCTTC.

This clone has just one count. The chain couples TRBV6-2 or TRBV6-3 to TRBJ2-2, with D maybe TRBD1 (5 bases). CDR3 length: 19 amino acids. Trimming left V 0 bases short and J 2 bases short, with 19 bases between. Germline loops: CDR1 MNHEY, CDR2 SVGEGT. The CDR3 protein is CASSYSVLSHRPNTGELFF. Here the CDR3 DNA reads TGTGCCAGCAGTTACTCGGTCCTGTCCCACAGGCCTAACACCGGGGAGCTGTTTTTT.

This chain joins TRBV6-6 and TRBJ1-5; 8 bases are shared with TRBD1. The J segment lost 6 bases and the V segment lost 5 bases, leaving 6 bases of the junction unmatched. There are 14 residues in the CDR3. The V gene's germline CDR1 is MNHNY and CDR2 SVGAGI (reference sequence). This CDR3 reads CASSGDRGGQPQHF. CDR3 nucleotide sequence: TGTGCCAGCAGTGGCGACAGGGGTGGTCAGCCCCAGCATTTT.

The rearrangement uses TRBV27 and TRBJ2-1; D gene unclear. V lost 8 bases and J 9 bases, leaving 14 bases between the germline ends. CDR1 is MNHEY and CDR2 is SMNVEV in the germline V gene (reference sequence). The CDR3 is made up of 12 amino acids. CDR3 nucleotides: TGTGCCAGCTCACTGGCTGGGGTTGAGCAGTTCTTC. Translating it yields CASSLAGVEQFF.

This clone was detected a few times. The chain uses TRBV18 and TRBJ2-7; 7 bases are shared with TRBD1. The CDR3 has 13 amino acids. J gave up 5 bases and V 3 bases, and 4 bases lay outside the gene matches. CDR1 and CDR2 (germline): KGHSH, LQKENI. The CDR3 loop reads CASSPGQRHEQYF. DNA of the CDR3: TGTGCCAGCTCACCGGGACAGCGTCACGAGCAGTACTTC.

This chain joins TRBV6-9 and TRBJ2-7; 7 bases match TRBD2. CDR3 length: 16 amino acids. The V gene's germline CDR1 is MNHGY and CDR2 SVAAGI. V lost 6 bases to trimming and J lost 0 bases; unmatched junction nucleotides: 11. CDR3 sequence (DNA): TGTGCCAGCAGGGGGGGGACGCCCCTTTTCTCCTACGAGCAGTACTTC. This gives the protein CASRGGTPLFSYEQYF.

This chain links TRBV5-1 with TRBJ2-1; 7 positions agree with TRBD1. The CDR3 length is 14 residues. Germline loops: CDR1 SGHRS, CDR2 YFSETQ. V shed 7 bases, J shed 9 bases, and the junction held 13 bases outside the gene matches. The CDR3 DNA is TGCGCCAGCGGCCGAGACAGGGTCCGGGGTGAGCAGTTCTTC. The encoded protein is CASGRDRVRGEQFF.

The chain uses TRBV5-1 and TRBJ1-6; TRBD1 matches 7 bases. Per the germline V gene, CDR1 is SGHRS and CDR2 is YFSETQ. This CDR3 contains 18 residues. The ends lost 4 bases at V and 0 bases at J; junction bases unmatched: 10. The CDR3 DNA reads TGCGCCAGCAGCCCTAGGGCAGGGGGTTCCTCCTATAATTCACCCCTCCACTTT. It translates to CASSPRAGGSSYNSPLHF. Together with reference TRBV5-1 and TRBJ1-6, the CDR3 gives the full variable domain: KAGVTQTPRYLIKTRGQQVTLSCSPISGHRSVSWYQQTPGQGLQFLFEYFSETQRNKGNFPGRFSGRQFSNSRSEMNVSTLELGDSALYLCASSPRAGGSSYNSPLHFGNGTRLTVT.

The V and J genes are TRBV6-5 and TRBJ1-5, with D perhaps TRBD1 (6 bases). V was clipped by 3 bases and J by 7 bases, with 7 bases between them. The V gene's germline CDR1 is MNHEY and CDR2 SVGAGI. The CDR3 has 12 amino acids. CDR3 loop: CASSYDRQPQHF. DNA for the CDR3: TGTGCCAGCAGTTATGACAGGCAGCCCCAGCATTTT.

J is TRBJ1-2 and V is TRBV25-1, with D maybe TRBD1 (6 bases). The CDR3 runs to 13 residues. Trimming removed 7 bases at V and 2 bases at J, with 11 bases between. Germline CDR1 reads MGHDK; CDR2 reads SYGVNS. In nucleotides, the CDR3 is TGTGCCAGCACCGGGGGACAAAACTATGGCTACACCTTC. This translates into CASTGGQNYGYTF.

This rearrangement joins TRBV6-1 to TRBJ2-2; D gene unclear. The ends were cut back, 3 bases at V and 5 bases at J, with 13 bases in the middle. CDR3 length: 15 amino acids. CDR1 is MNHNS, CDR2 SASEGT, per germline. The CDR3 reads CASSEAKRVTGELFF. The DNA of the CDR3 is TGTGCCAGCAGTGAGGCGAAAAGGGTAACCGGGGAGCTGTTTTTT.

The V gene is TRBV11-2, the J gene TRBJ1-6; 11 bases fit TRBD1. The CDR3 is 17 amino acids. With V trimmed by 4 bases and J by 6 bases, 8 bases remained unmatched. Germline V gives CDR1 SGHAT, CDR2 FQNNGV. CDR3 DNA: TGTGCCAGCAGCTCCCCTGGACAGGGGGCACGTAATTCACCCCTCCACTTT. Its protein is CASSSPGQGARNSPLHF.

The chain carries TRBV21-1 and TRBJ2-3; TRBD1 is taken as the D call from the table, unchecked against the DNA. TRBV21-1 is given as a pseudogene. CDR3 length: 15 residues. Written as DNA, the CDR3 is TGTGCCAGCTTTATTTTGGGCAGGGTGATAGATACGCAGTATTTT. This encodes CASFILGRVIDTQYF.

The chain has TRBV30 and TRBJ1-2; maybe TRBD1 (5 bases). From germline, CDR1 is GTSNPN and CDR2 SVGIG (reference sequence). Deletions cut 3 bases from V and 6 bases from J, with 17 bases between. The CDR3 consists of 14 residues. The DNA for the CDR3 is TGTGCCTGGAGCTGGACGGGACCCAATAATGGCTACACCTTC. As protein: CAWSWTGPNNGYTF. Filled out from reference TRBV30 and TRBJ1-2, the complete variable domain reads SQTIHQWPATLVQPVGSPLSLECTVEGTSNPNLYWYRQAAGRGLQLLFYSVGIGQISSEVPQNLSASRPQDRQFILSSKKLLLSDSGFYLCAWSWTGPNNGYTFGSGTRLTVV.

The table lists this clone with a count of one. The rearrangement links TRBV6-1 to TRBJ2-5, with TRBD2 as a possible D gene (5 bases). The V gene's germline CDR1 is MNHNS and CDR2 SASEGT. V shed 1 base and J shed 1 base, with 10 bases lying between them. This CDR3 spans 15 amino acids. CDR3 coding DNA: TGTGCCAGCAGTGAAGATCGGGAATTCCAAGAGACCCAGTACTTC. Protein: CASSEDREFQETQYF.

This rearrangement joins TRBV10-3 to TRBJ1-1; a weak D match, TRBD1 (6 bases). There are 15 residues in the CDR3. Trimming left V 7 bases short and J 2 bases short, with 17 bases between. Germline-derived CDR1 and CDR2 are ENHRY and SYGVKD. CDR3 DNA: TGTGCCATCACCAGGTCAGGGACACCAAACACTGAAGCTTTCTTT. This gives the protein CAITRSGTPNTEAFF.

About this clone: A read error may account for a junction end that differs from germline. The J gene is TRBJ1-1, the V gene TRBV12-5; D not certain. In germline, CDR1 is LGHNT, CDR2 FRNRAP. The CDR3 extends over 14 amino acids. The CDR3 nucleotides are TGTGCTAGTGGTTGGAGATCGGTGAACACTGAAGTTTTCTTT. It encodes CASGWRSVNTEVFF.

This clone showed up many times. The rearrangement links TRBV23-1 to TRBJ2-7, with D possibly being TRBD1 or TRBD2 (6 bases each). TRBV23-1 is noted as an ORF with a role that remains uncertain. V was shortened by 1 base and J by 3 bases, with 22 bases between the two germline ends. The CDR3 spans 18 residues. The CDR3 spells CASSQWSGVGGRFYEQYF. Here the CDR3 DNA reads TGCGCCAGCAGTCAATGGTCGGGCGTCGGGGGCCGGTTCTACGAGCAGTACTTC.

The chain carries TRBV6-6 and TRBJ1-2, with D perhaps matching TRBD1 (6 bases). This CDR3 has 15 amino acids. The V gene's germline CDR1 is MNHNY and CDR2 SVGAGI (reference sequence). V dropped 6 bases and J dropped 4 bases, with 18 bases sitting between them. The CDR3 DNA follows: TGTGCCAGCAGAATTACTTGGAGGGGGACCTATGGCTACACCTTC. Translation: CASRITWRGTYGYTF.

This chain joins TRBV5-1 and TRBJ2-3, with TRBD2 matching over 14 bases. Losses at the gene ends were 4 bases for V and 3 bases for J; bases not matched to a gene: 4. The CDR3 covers 16 residues. Germline V gives CDR1 SGHRS, CDR2 YFSETQ. This CDR3 reads CASSPGLAGVTDTQYF. The CDR3 DNA follows: TGCGCCAGCAGCCCGGGACTAGCGGGGGTGACAGATACGCAGTATTTT.